The 4 T cell receptor beta chains presented below share a single source sample, sequenced in a study of blood T cell repertoires in COVID-19. Generated by immunoSEQ multiplex PCR, the TCRdb table keeps only in-frame clones and is missing some. The profile shows 200,000 to 300,000 clones, around 83% of them singletons. The source material was peripheral blood. These receptor sequences come from a woman younger than 35 with acute or convalescent COVID-19.

This rearrangement joins TRBV5-4 to TRBJ2-1; D is possibly TRBD2 (5 bases). Germline V gives CDR1 SGHNT, CDR2 YYREEE (reference sequence). Deletions cut 3 bases from V and 7 bases from J, with 23 bases between. There are 17 residues in the CDR3. This CDR3 is CASSSGPPSGIGNEQFF. In DNA, the CDR3 is TGTGCCAGCAGCTCTGGCCCACCTTCCGGGATTGGTAATGAGCAGTTCTTC.

This clone was counted only a few times. The chain joins TRBV19 to TRBJ2-1; 7 bases match TRBD1. The CDR3 totals 14 residues. Germline-derived CDR1 and CDR2 are LNHDA and SQIVND (reference sequence). Germline trimming cut 6 bases from V and 8 bases from J; bases unmatched to any gene: 10. The CDR3 sequence is CASSPTGQFDEQFF. The CDR3 nucleotides are TGTGCCAGTAGCCCCACGGGACAGTTTGATGAGCAGTTCTTC.

This CDR3 reads CASSPPGTGGTYEQYF. The CDR3 coding sequence is TGTGCCAGCAGCCCCCCTGGGACAGGGGGGACCTACGAGCAGTACTTC. The chain uses TRBV16 and TRBJ2-7; 11 nucleotides align to TRBD1. Trimming cost V 4 bases and J 2 bases; bases outside gene matches: 7. Germline CDR1 KGHSY, CDR2 FQNENV. This CDR3 contains 16 residues.

The genes are TRBV10-2 and TRBJ2-5; 13 nucleotides agree with TRBD2. With 6 bases clipped from V and 2 bases from J, the junction kept 3 bases outside the gene matches. Germline V CDR1 and CDR2: WSHSY, SAAADI. The CDR3 loop spans 15 amino acids. In DNA, the CDR3 is TGCGCCAGCAGGACGACTAGCGGGAGGCAAGAGACCCAGTACTTC. As protein: CASRTTSGRQETQYF.